These T cell receptor beta chains were read from a single sample in a study of shared T cell receptors in the human thymus. Sequencing was performed with immunoSEQ multiplex PCR; in TCRdb, only in-frame clones are kept and a portion is missing. The table has some 700,000 clones, 70% to 90% seen once. The same data also contributed to another study, on human thymus T cells.

Sequencing used thymocytes. Receptor source: a girl under two years old with a congenital heart defect. CDR3s include the opening cysteine and the closing phenylalanine or tryptophan. The D gene is left open where the match is weak. Some rows mark clone size as missing; the rest say once, few, many or name a class of expanded clone.

TRBJ2-2	.	TRBV2	.	TGTGCCAGCAGTGATGCCACCGGGAAGAATCATTCCCGGAGGACCGGGGAGCTGTTTTTT	CASSDATGKNHSRRTGELFF
TRBJ2-6	.	TRBV7-8	TRBD1	TGTGCCAGCAGCCCAGGGGGGGGACAGGGGGCTGGGGCCAACGTCCTGACTTTC	CASSPGGGQGAGANVLTF
TRBJ1-1	once	TRBV7-3	TRBD1	TGTGCCAGCAGCCCCACCGGGACAGGGCGTATCGTGAACACTGAAGCTTTCTTT	CASSPTGTGRIVNTEAFF
TRBJ1-1	once	TRBV7-2	.	TGTGCGAGCAGAAGGGGCGGGAGGAACACTGAAGCTTTCTTT	CASRRGGRNTEAFF
TRBJ2-3	.	TRBV4-3	TRBD2	TGCGCCAGCAGCCAGGGGGGGCCAACCGACGGACTAGCGGGGCTCACAGATACGCAGTATTTT	CASSQGGPTDGLAGLTDTQYF
TRBJ1-1	.	TRBV28	.	TGTGCCAGCAGTTTAAGAGGGACTGAAGCTTTCTTT	CASSLRGTEAFF
TRBJ2-3	.	TRBV7-8	TRBD2	TGTGCCAGCAGCTTGCGTCGACTAGCTAGAACAGATACGCAGTATTTT	CASSLRRLARTDTQYF
TRBJ1-6	once	TRBV14	TRBD1	TGTGCCAGCAGCCCTTCAAGAGGACAGGGGAGAAATTCACCCCTCCACTTT	CASSPSRGQGRNSPLHF
TRBJ2-7	.	TRBV27	TRBD1	TGTGCCAGCAGTCCCAAACAGGGGAGCGGTTTCTACGAGCAGTACTTC	CASSPKQGSGFYEQYF
TRBJ2-7	.	TRBV10-3	TRBD1	TGTGCCATCAGAAAGGACAGGGGGCCGGGGGAGCAGTACTTC	CAIRKDRGPGEQYF
TRBJ1-1	once	TRBV27	.	TGTGCCAGCAGTTTACAGACAGGTAAAACGGACACTGAAGCTTTCTTT	CASSLQTGKTDTEAFF
TRBJ2-7	few	TRBV5-4	TRBD2	TGTGCCAGCAGCTGGGGCGGGGGACCCTACTACGAGCAGTACTTC	CASSWGGGPYYEQYF
TRBJ1-3	.	TRBV10-3	.	TGTGCCATCAGTGAGGGAGGGGAGGTGTCTGGAAACACCATATATTTT	CAISEGGEVSGNTIYF
TRBJ2-3	once	TRBV5-4	.	TGTGCCAGCAGCTTGGGGGCAGGTCGCACAGATACGCAGTATTTT	CASSLGAGRTDTQYF
TRBJ1-5	.	TRBV7-2	TRBD1	TGTGCCAGTGCCGGGACAGGGGCTTCCTCTAGCAATCAGCCCCAGCATTTT	CASAGTGASSSNQPQHF
TRBJ2-2	.	TRBV23-1	.	TGCGCCAGCACCTCGACAGTGGCTAACTTCGGGGAGCTGTTTTTT	CASTSTVANFGELFF
TRBJ2-3	.	TRBV27	.	TGTGCCAGCAGCCTAGTACCCTTCACAGATACGCAGTATTTT	CASSLVPFTDTQYF
TRBJ1-2	.	TRBV14	.	TGTGCCAGCAGCCCTGGGCCTAACTATGGCTACACCTTC	CASSPGPNYGYTF
TRBJ1-2	.	TRBV2	TRBD1	TGTGCCAGCAAAGGGGGCCGACAGGAGATCTATGGCTACACCTTC	CASKGGRQEIYGYTF
TRBJ1-2	.	TRBV6-1	TRBD1	TGTGCCATCCAGTGGGACAGGGTAAAGGGCTACACCTTC	CAIQWDRVKGYTF
TRBJ2-7	.	TRBV2	.	TGTGCCAGCACCCCGGGAGTTTTAGGATCCTACGAGCAGTACTTC	CASTPGVLGSYEQYF
TRBJ2-7	.	TRBV2	.	TGTGCCAGCAGTGCCCCCTCCGGAGCCTACGAGCAGTACTTC	CASSAPSGAYEQYF
TRBJ1-3	.	TRBV5-5	.	TGTGCCAGCACCCCCCTAGGAGGTTCTGGAAACACCATATATTTT	CASTPLGGSGNTIYF
TRBJ2-1	few	TRBV4-3	TRBD2	TGCGCCAGCAGCCCGACGCCGACTAGCGGATACTCCTACAATGAGCAGTTCTTC	CASSPTPTSGYSYNEQFF
TRBJ1-5	few	TRBV28	.	TGTGCCAGCAGTTTTAGAACAGGGCTTAGCAATCAGCCCCAGCATTTT	CASSFRTGLSNQPQHF
TRBJ2-2	.	TRBV5-4	TRBD2	TGTGCCAGCAGCATACTAGCGGGGGGGACCGGGGAGCTGTTTTTT	CASSILAGGTGELFF
TRBJ1-2	.	TRBV27	.	TGTGCCAGCGCCGCGATCGGCAGGGAGGGATATGGCTACACCTTC	CASAAIGREGYGYTF
TRBJ1-2	.	TRBV5-1	TRBD1	TGCGCCAGCAGACCGGGACAGGGTTACGGCTACACCTTC	CASRPGQGYGYTF
TRBJ2-7	.	TRBV2	TRBD2	TGTGCCAGCAGTTACAGCCCGTCCCTAGCGGGAACCTACGAGCAGTACTTC	CASSYSPSLAGTYEQYF
TRBJ2-3	.	TRBV4-2	.	TGTGCCAGCAGCCAAGAGACCTGGCCAGGAGATACGCAGTATTTT	CASSQETWPGDTQYF
TRBJ2-6	.	TRBV5-1	TRBD1	TGCGCCAGCAGCTTTGGACAGGGGCTCCCCTCTGGGGCCAACGTCCTGACTTTC	CASSFGQGLPSGANVLTF
TRBJ2-6	.	TRBV7-9	TRBD1	TGTGCCAGCAGCAAACAGACAGGGAACTCTGGGGCCAACGTCCTGACTTTC	CASSKQTGNSGANVLTF
TRBJ1-2	.	TRBV4-3	.	TGCGCCAGCAGCACACAGGAAGGGAGGCCTAACTATGGCTACACCTTC	CASSTQEGRPNYGYTF
TRBJ2-5	.	TRBV14	.	TGTGCCAGCAGCCAAGATGGATCGTATCGCCGACACAAGGGACAAGACCAAGAGACCCAGTACTTC	CASSQDGSYRRHKGQDQETQYF
TRBJ2-7	.	TRBV5-4	.	TGTGCCAGCAGCTTGTGGAACCGGGGGTACGAGCAGTACTTC	CASSLWNRGYEQYF
TRBJ1-5	.	TRBV5-1	.	TGCGCCAGCAGCCCGGAGGGAAAAGACAATCAGCCCCAGCATTTT	CASSPEGKDNQPQHF
TRBJ2-3	.	TRBV6-6	.	TGTGCCAGCAGTTATCCGCAGGGAGGATCCACAGATACGCAGTATTTT	CASSYPQGGSTDTQYF
TRBJ1-2	few	TRBV30	TRBD1	TGTGCCTGGAACTCCGAGGACAGGCCATATAATCTTGGCTACACCTTC	CAWNSEDRPYNLGYTF
TRBJ2-4	.	TRBV2	.	TGTGCCAGCCTACAGGAGGGCAAAAACATTCAGTACTTC	CASLQEGKNIQYF
TRBJ2-5	.	TRBV5-1	TRBD1	TGCGCCAGCAGCTCGACCGGGACAGGAGTCGAGACCCAGTACTTC	CASSSTGTGVETQYF
TRBJ1-1	.	TRBV4-3	.	TGCGCCAGCAGCCTAGGGCGGGGGCAGGGCACTGAAGCTTTCTTT	CASSLGRGQGTEAFF
TRBJ1-2	.	TRBV7-9	.	TGTGCCAGCAGCTTAGTTCCCCTGACAGCTTATGGCTACACCTTC	CASSLVPLTAYGYTF
TRBJ1-2	.	TRBV5-1	TRBD1	TGCGCCAGCGACAAATGGGGACAGGGGAGGACCCCTGGTGGCTACACCTTC	CASDKWGQGRTPGGYTF
TRBJ1-2	.	TRBV5-8	TRBD1	TGTGCCAGCAGCGGGGACAGGGGTAGCGGCTACACCTTC	CASSGDRGSGYTF
TRBJ1-5	.	TRBV4-1	.	TGCGCCAGCAGCCCGGTCGCCGCAGGGGCGGATCAGCCCCAGCATTTT	CASSPVAAGADQPQHF
TRBJ1-2	.	TRBV5-6	TRBD1	TGTGCCAGCAGCCTGACAGGGTCTGGCTACACCTTC	CASSLTGSGYTF
TRBJ1-5	.	TRBV2	.	TGTGCCAGCAGTTTTTCAGACAGGCTCGGTGATAATCAGCCCCAGCATTTT	CASSFSDRLGDNQPQHF
TRBJ1-5	once	TRBV19	.	TGTGCCAGTAGTACGCAATCGGGGGGCAATCAGCCCCAGCATTTT	CASSTQSGGNQPQHF
TRBJ1-2	.	TRBV30	TRBD1	TGTGCCTGGAGTGTGTGGACAGGGAGACATGGCTACACCTTC	CAWSVWTGRHGYTF
TRBJ2-6	.	TRBV5-1	TRBD1	TGCGCCAGCAGCTTCCAAGGGACAGGTAAAACTGGGGCCAACGTCCTGACTTTC	CASSFQGTGKTGANVLTF
TRBJ1-1	.	TRBV29-1	TRBD1	TGCGGGACAGGGGGCTTAACTTCCACTGAAGCTTTCTTT	CGTGGLTSTEAFF
TRBJ2-7	.	TRBV4-1	TRBD1	TGCGCCAGCAGCCAACCGGACAGGTTCTCCTACGAGCAGTACTTC	CASSQPDRFSYEQYF
TRBJ2-2	.	TRBV12-5	.	TGTGCTAGTGGTATCCCCCGGGGAGAACCTACGAACACCGGGGAGCTGTTTTTT	CASGIPRGEPTNTGELFF
TRBJ2-1	once	TRBV14	TRBD1	TGTGCCAGCAGCCAAGACCTCGGACAGGGAGGACCTCTCTACAATGAGCAGTTCTTC	CASSQDLGQGGPLYNEQFF
TRBJ2-7	once	TRBV14	TRBD1	TGTGCCAGCAGCCAAGGACAGCCCAGGGGGTACGAGCAGTACTTC	CASSQGQPRGYEQYF
TRBJ2-1	.	TRBV2	.	TGTGCCAGCACTCCAGGTCAGGTTCCCCCCCCCTACAATGAGCAGTTCTTC	CASTPGQVPPPYNEQFF
TRBJ2-1	.	TRBV4-1	TRBD1	TGCGCCAGCAGCCAAGATCAAGGGGGCGCCTACAATGAGCAGTTCTTC	CASSQDQGGAYNEQFF
TRBJ1-1	.	TRBV14	.	TGTGCCAGCAGCCAATCGGGTCCCGGGAACACTGAAGCTTTCTTT	CASSQSGPGNTEAFF
TRBJ2-7	.	TRBV14	.	TGTGCCAGCAGCCAAGTTTCGGGAAAAAACGAGCAGTACTTC	CASSQVSGKNEQYF